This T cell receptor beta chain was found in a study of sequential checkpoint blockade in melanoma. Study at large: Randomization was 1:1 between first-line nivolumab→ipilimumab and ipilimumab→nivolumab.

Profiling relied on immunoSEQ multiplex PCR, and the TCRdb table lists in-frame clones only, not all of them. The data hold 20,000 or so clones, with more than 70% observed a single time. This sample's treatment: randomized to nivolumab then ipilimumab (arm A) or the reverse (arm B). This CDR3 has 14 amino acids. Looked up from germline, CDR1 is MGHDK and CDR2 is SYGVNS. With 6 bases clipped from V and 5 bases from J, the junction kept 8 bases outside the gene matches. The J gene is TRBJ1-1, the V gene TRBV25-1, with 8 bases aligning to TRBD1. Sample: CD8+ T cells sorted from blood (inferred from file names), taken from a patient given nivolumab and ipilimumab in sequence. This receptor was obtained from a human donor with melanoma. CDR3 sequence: CASSGGTGWTEAFF. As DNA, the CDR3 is TGTGCCAGCAGCGGCGGGACAGGATGGACTGAAGCTTTCTTT. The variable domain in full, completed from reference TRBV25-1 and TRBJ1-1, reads EADIYQTPRYLVIGTGKKITLECSQTMGHDKMYWYQQDPGMELHLIHYSYGVNSTEKGDLSSESTVSRIRTEHFPLTLESARPSHTSQYLCASSGGTGWTEAFFGQGTRLTVV.